Below are 30 T cell receptor beta chains sequenced from a single sample in a study of cytomegalovirus exposure and HLA in healthy donors. Profiled with immunoSEQ multiplex PCR; TCRdb holds only in-frame clones, not every one. The sample carries over 200,000 clones, about 92% recorded once. The source material was PBMCs. Receptors originate from a young woman in good health and CMV-seronegative.

This clone was picked up one time. The CDR3 loop is CASSPGTGGSRAFF. The CDR3 nucleotides read TGTGCCAGCAGCCCCGGGACAGGGGGCTCTCGGGCTTTCTTT. V gene TRBV7-3 combines with J gene TRBJ1-1, with 12 bases lining up with TRBD1. V shed 5 bases, J shed 11 bases, and the junction held 9 bases outside the gene matches. Germline V gives CDR1 SGHTA, CDR2 FQGTGA. The CDR3 runs 14 residues.

The rearrangement uses TRBV28 and TRBJ2-7, with D unclear. Per germline, CDR1 MDHEN and CDR2 SYDVKM. This CDR3 is built from 13 residues. Trimming shortened V by 6 bases and J by 0 bases, and 9 bases separated the two germline ends. The CDR3, as DNA: TGTGCCAGCAGAGCCCTGAGCTCCTACGAGCAGTACTTC. Translated: CASRALSSYEQYF.

This clone was detected once. V and J are TRBV15 and TRBJ2-7; D remains ambiguous. The germline V gene encodes CDR1 LNHNV and CDR2 YYDKDF (reference sequence). Between the trimmed V and J ends, which lost 3 bases and 3 bases, there was a span of 3 bases. This CDR3 region has 11 residues. The CDR3 DNA is TGTGCCACCAGCAGTGACTACGAGCAGTACTTC. This codes for CATSSDYEQYF.

The gene calls are TRBV7-9 and TRBJ2-4; D gene ambiguous. V shed 1 base and J shed 1 base, with 8 bases lying between them. Germline CDR1 and CDR2: SEHNR and FQNEAQ (reference sequence). The CDR3 contains 15 residues. In DNA, the CDR3 is TGTGCCAGCAGCTTAGGGGATTGGGCCAAAAACATTCAGTACTTC. It translates to CASSLGDWAKNIQYF.

V and J are TRBV7-2 and TRBJ1-3, with D unclear. From germline, CDR1 is SGHTA and CDR2 FQGNSA. The length of the CDR3 is 12 residues. V lost 5 bases and J lost 7, with 9 bases in between. The CDR3 region has the DNA TGTGCCAGCAGCCCGCAGCTGAACACCATATATTTT. It encodes CASSPQLNTIYF.

The chain couples TRBV10-3 to TRBJ1-4; a possible D gene is TRBD1 (5 bases). The germline V and J ends were trimmed by 7 bases and 3 bases, with 9 bases remaining between them. CDR1 ENHRY and CDR2 SYGVKD come from the germline V gene. The CDR3 contains 13 residues. CDR3 protein: CAIKAGSNEKLFF. The DNA for the CDR3 is TGTGCCATCAAAGCAGGGTCTAATGAAAAACTGTTTTTT.

DNA for the CDR3: TGTGCCACCAGCAGAGATGGGGACAGGGGTGTCTGGCCCCAGCATTTT. Translation gives CATSRDGDRGVWPQHF. V is TRBV15 and J is TRBJ1-5; 10 positions match TRBD1. With 0 bases clipped from V and 9 bases from J, the junction kept 8 bases outside the gene matches. Looked up from germline, CDR1 is LNHNV and CDR2 is YYDKDF (reference sequence). This CDR3 spans 16 amino acids.

This sequence joins TRBV6-7 and TRBJ1-2; the D is unclear. TRBV6-7 is treated as an ORF (open reading frame) with a function not yet certain. V lost 0 bases, J lost 6 bases, and 14 bases lay in between. This CDR3 region has 15 residues. The CDR3 DNA reads as TGTGCCAGCAGTTACTCGGCTCTTTGCGACGATGGCTACACCTTC. Protein sequence: CASSYSALCDDGYTF.

The V and J genes are TRBV5-1 and TRBJ1-1; 9 nucleotides align to TRBD1. This CDR3 region has 15 residues. With 4 bases clipped from V and 4 bases from J, the junction kept 8 bases outside the gene matches. Germline CDR1 is SGHRS and CDR2 is YFSETQ. As DNA, the CDR3 is TGCGCCAGCAGCCTATCCGGGACAGGGAGCACTGAAGCTTTCTTT. Amino acids: CASSLSGTGSTEAFF.

The chain recombines TRBV28 with TRBJ2-7, with D perhaps matching TRBD1 (7 bases). This CDR3 is 12 amino acids long. Trimming left V 5 bases short and J 6 bases short, with 11 bases between. CDR1 and CDR2 (germline): MDHEN, SYDVKM. CDR3 in DNA: TGTGCCAGCAGTCCAGGGGGGCGCGAGCAGTACTTC. This encodes CASSPGGREQYF.

The V and J genes are TRBV4-3 and TRBJ2-5, with 7 positions matching TRBD1. The V gene's germline CDR1 is LGHNA and CDR2 YSLEER. Trimming at V came to 0 bases and at J to 4 bases, leaving 11 bases not matched to a gene. The CDR3 is 17 residues long. The CDR3, as DNA: TGCGCCAGCAGCCAAGATCGCTTCACAGGGGAGCGAGAGACCCAGTACTTC. It yields the protein CASSQDRFTGERETQYF.

This chain connects TRBV4-3 to TRBJ2-1; D not certain. Germline V gene lookup returns CDR1 LGHNA and CDR2 YSLEER. This CDR3 region has 17 residues. Trimming pared 0 bases from V and 0 bases from J, leaving 12 bases between. CDR3 amino acids: CASSQDVSDNSYNEQFF. CDR3 sequence (DNA): TGCGCCAGCAGCCAAGATGTAAGCGACAACTCCTACAATGAGCAGTTCTTC.

V gene TRBV19 combines with J gene TRBJ1-5; tentative D call: TRBD1 (5 bases). Germline lookup yields CDR1 LNHDA and CDR2 SQIVND (reference sequence). This CDR3 is built from 16 residues. V was pared by 3 bases and J by 1 base, with 13 bases between. The CDR3 here is CASSIRMTESNQPQHF. The CDR3 bases are TGTGCCAGTAGTATCAGGATGACAGAGAGCAATCAGCCCCAGCATTTT.

The V gene is TRBV19, the J gene TRBJ2-3; D call uncertain. CDR1 is LNHDA, CDR2 SQIVND, per germline (reference sequence). Trimming took 3 bases from V and 8 from J, leaving 9 bases between them. This CDR3 has 12 amino acids. As DNA, the CDR3 is TGTGCCAGTAGTATTAGCTCGGGTACGCAGTATTTT. Encoded protein: CASSISSGTQYF.

This chain uses TRBV11-1 with TRBJ2-2; no firm D call. The V gene's germline CDR1 is SGHAT and CDR2 FQDESV (reference sequence). CDR3 length: 14 amino acids. The ends were cut back, 5 bases at V and 3 bases at J, with 10 bases in the middle. The CDR3 DNA is TGTGCCAGCAGCCCCCTCCGCGACACCGGGGAGCTGTTTTTT. Translated, it gives CASSPLRDTGELFF. The entire variable domain, with the rest obtained from reference TRBV11-1 and TRBJ2-2, is as follows: EAEVAQSPRYKITEKSQAVAFWCDPISGHATLYWYRQILGQGPELLVQFQDESVVDDSQLPKDRFSAERLKGVDSTLKIQPAELGDSAMYLCASSPLRDTGELFFGEGSRLTVL.

The chain is built from TRBV15 and TRBJ2-6; TRBD1 might be the D (6 bases). Trimming took 5 bases from V and 2 from J, leaving 10 bases between them. The CDR3 sequence is 15 residues long. From germline, CDR1 is LNHNV and CDR2 YYDKDF (reference sequence). The CDR3 bases are TGTGCCACCAGCCTTACAGGGACTGGGGCCAACGTCCTGACTTTC. Encoded protein: CATSLTGTGANVLTF.

The V gene is TRBV10-3, the J gene TRBJ1-5, with a tentative D call TRBD1 (6 bases). This CDR3 has 15 residues. CDR1 is ENHRY, CDR2 SYGVKD, per germline. V gave up 2 bases and J gave up 0 bases, with 8 bases separating them. The CDR3 sequence: CAISEGQISNQPQHF. DNA of the CDR3: TGTGCCATCAGTGAGGGACAGATTAGCAATCAGCCCCAGCATTTT.

The chain is built from TRBV10-2 and TRBJ1-2; a weak D match, TRBD1 (6 bases). Trimming cost V 5 bases and J 4 bases, with 14 bases left between them. CDR1 and CDR2 from the germline V gene are WSHSY and SAAADI. The CDR3 is made up of 14 amino acids. The CDR3 reads CASSYQDSFYGYTF. The CDR3 coding sequence is TGCGCCAGCAGTTACCAGGACAGCTTCTATGGCTACACCTTC.

This clone was detected only a few times. The rearrangement joins TRBV18 to TRBJ2-7, with TRBD1 matching over 7 bases. Germline V gene sequence: CDR1 KGHSH, CDR2 LQKENI. The CDR3 sequence is 13 residues long. Trimming took 8 bases from V and 0 from J; bases not matched to a gene: 4. The chain's CDR3 is CASGDSISYEQYF. CDR3 DNA sequence: TGTGCCAGCGGGGACAGCATCTCCTACGAGCAGTACTTC.

V usage is TRBV11-1 and J usage is TRBJ2-7; TRBD1 matches 7 bases. CDR3 length: 14 amino acids. Germline V gene data show CDR1 as SGHAT and CDR2 as FQDESV (reference sequence). V was clipped by 5 bases and J by 1 base; unmatched bases: 5. The CDR3 is CASSKDRISYEQYF. CDR3 bases: TGTGCCAGCAGCAAGGACAGGATTTCCTACGAGCAGTACTTC.

The chain joins TRBV4-1 to TRBJ1-2, with no clear D. V was clipped by 0 bases and J by 6 bases, with 14 bases between them. The V gene's germline CDR1 is MGHRA and CDR2 YSYEKL. This CDR3 is built from 15 residues. The CDR3 bases are TGCGCCAGCAGCCAAGAAAGAGAAGGGAGGGATGGCTACACCTTC. Amino acids: CASSQEREGRDGYTF.

V is TRBV4-3 and J is TRBJ2-7; TRBD1 is a possible D gene (6 bases). The V gene lost 0 bases and the J gene lost 0 bases, with 18 bases spanning the gap. Germline loops: CDR1 LGHNA, CDR2 YSLEER. The CDR3 is made up of 18 amino acids. The CDR3 sequence: CASSQDIQGPLSSYEQYF. The DNA of the CDR3 is TGCGCCAGCAGCCAAGATATCCAGGGGCCCCTGAGCTCCTACGAGCAGTACTTC.

This chain links TRBV6-1 with TRBJ2-7; D call uncertain. The CDR3 is 12 amino acids. The V and J ends lost 4 bases and 3 bases respectively, with 7 bases between them. Germline-derived CDR1 and CDR2 are MNHNS and SASEGT. Here the CDR3 DNA reads TGTGCCAGCAGTGTTTGGGGCTACGAGCAGTACTTC. Translated: CASSVWGYEQYF.

The J gene is TRBJ2-2, the V gene TRBV4-2; D not resolved. V was clipped by 2 bases and J by 6 bases, with 13 bases between them. The CDR3 has 15 residues. Germline V gives CDR1 LGHNA, CDR2 YNFKEQ. The CDR3 coding sequence is TGTGCCAGCAGCCAACGGGCGGCGATCGCCGGGGAGCTGTTTTTT. This codes for CASSQRAAIAGELFF.

The J gene is TRBJ2-5, the V gene TRBV28; no clear D gene. The germline CDR1 and CDR2 sequences are MDHEN and SYDVKM. The CDR3 is 15 residues long. V was cut by 3 bases and J by 4 bases, with 15 bases left in between. CDR3 nucleotides: TGTGCCAGCAGTTTTCCATCCGTGGACCCAGAGACCCAGTACTTC. It is translated as CASSFPSVDPETQYF.

The chain links TRBV6-1 to TRBJ2-5; D gene uncertain. Trimming took off 6 bases at V and 4 bases at J, with 18 bases between the two ends. Germline V gene sequence: CDR1 MNHNS, CDR2 SASEGT. The CDR3 consists of 15 residues. DNA of the CDR3: TGTGCCAGCAGCGAATCCGGCAGGTGGACAGAGACCCAGTACTTC. This encodes CASSESGRWTETQYF.

This sequence joins TRBV5-6 and TRBJ2-7; the match to TRBD2 covers 7 bases. The CDR3 totals 13 residues. V dropped 4 bases and J dropped 8; count of bases not matched to a gene: 9. Germline CDR1 SGHDT, CDR2 YYEEEE. For the CDR3, the DNA is TGTGCCAGCAGCACCGCCGGGGGGTCTCAGCAGTACTTC. Protein: CASSTAGGSQQYF.

The chain is built from TRBV9 and TRBJ2-5; D unclear. The V end lost 4 bases, the J end lost 2 bases, and 9 bases lay between the germline ends. CDR1 is SGDLS and CDR2 is YYNGEE in the germline V gene. There are 13 residues in the CDR3. The CDR3 DNA reads as TGTGCCAGCAGCCCGGACGATCAAGAGACCCAGTACTTC. Residues: CASSPDDQETQYF.

This chain connects TRBV6-5 to TRBJ2-7; 11 bases are a match to TRBD2. The CDR3 is 14 residues long. Germline values: CDR1 MNHEY, CDR2 SVGAGI. J was trimmed by 4 bases and V by 6 bases; bases with no gene match: 5. The CDR3 sequence: CASSLGTSGYEQYF. Written as DNA, the CDR3 is TGTGCCAGCAGCTTGGGGACTAGCGGATACGAGCAGTACTTC.

The chain couples TRBV14 to TRBJ2-1; D call uncertain. Germline values: CDR1 SGHDN, CDR2 FVKESK. Trimming cost V 6 bases and J 6 bases, with 15 bases left between them. CDR3 size: 14 residues. CDR3 sequence (DNA): TGTGCCAGCAGGTCAGGTCTCAATCCCAATGAGCAGTTCTTC. It is translated as CASRSGLNPNEQFF.